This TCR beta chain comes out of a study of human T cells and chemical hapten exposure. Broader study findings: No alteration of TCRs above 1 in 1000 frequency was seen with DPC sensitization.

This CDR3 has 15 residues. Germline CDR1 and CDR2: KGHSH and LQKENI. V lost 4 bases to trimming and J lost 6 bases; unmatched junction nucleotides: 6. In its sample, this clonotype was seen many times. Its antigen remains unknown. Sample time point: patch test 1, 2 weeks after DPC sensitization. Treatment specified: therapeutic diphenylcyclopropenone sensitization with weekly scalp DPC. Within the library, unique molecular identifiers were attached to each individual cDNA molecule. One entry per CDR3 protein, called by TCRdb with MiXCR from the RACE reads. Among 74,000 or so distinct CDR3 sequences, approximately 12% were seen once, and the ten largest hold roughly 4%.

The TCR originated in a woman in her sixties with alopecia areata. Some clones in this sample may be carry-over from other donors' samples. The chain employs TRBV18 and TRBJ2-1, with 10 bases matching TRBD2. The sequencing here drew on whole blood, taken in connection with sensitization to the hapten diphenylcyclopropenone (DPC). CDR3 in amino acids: CASSLGLAASNEQFF. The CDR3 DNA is TGTGCCAGCTCACTTGGACTAGCGGCTTCCAATGAGCAGTTCTTC.